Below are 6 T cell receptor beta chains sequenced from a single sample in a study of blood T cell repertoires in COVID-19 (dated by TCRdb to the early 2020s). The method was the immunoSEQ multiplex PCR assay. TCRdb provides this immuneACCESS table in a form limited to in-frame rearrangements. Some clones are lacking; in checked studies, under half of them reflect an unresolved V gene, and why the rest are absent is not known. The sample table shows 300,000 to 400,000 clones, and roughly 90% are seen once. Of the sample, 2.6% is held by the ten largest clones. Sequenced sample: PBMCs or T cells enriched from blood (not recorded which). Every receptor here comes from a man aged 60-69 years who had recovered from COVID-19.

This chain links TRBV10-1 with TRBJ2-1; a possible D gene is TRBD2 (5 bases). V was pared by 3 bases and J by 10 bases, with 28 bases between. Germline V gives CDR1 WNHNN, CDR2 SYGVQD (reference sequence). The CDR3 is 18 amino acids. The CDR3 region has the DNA TGCGCCAGCAGTGACAAAACCGAGGACTCCGGACCTACAAAGGAGCAGTTCTTC. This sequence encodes CASSDKTEDSGPTKEQFF.

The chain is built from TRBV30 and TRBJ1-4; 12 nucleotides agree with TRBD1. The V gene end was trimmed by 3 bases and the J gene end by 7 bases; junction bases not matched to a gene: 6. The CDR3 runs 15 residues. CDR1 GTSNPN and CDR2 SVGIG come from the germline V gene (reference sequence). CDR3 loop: CAWSWDRGRAEKLFF. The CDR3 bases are TGTGCCTGGAGCTGGGACAGGGGGCGCGCTGAAAAACTGTTTTTT.

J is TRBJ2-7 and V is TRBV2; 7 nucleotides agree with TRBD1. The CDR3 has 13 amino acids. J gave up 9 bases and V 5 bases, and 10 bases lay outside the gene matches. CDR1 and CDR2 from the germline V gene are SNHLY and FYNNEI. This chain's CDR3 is CASSLGQVLGQYF. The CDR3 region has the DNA TGTGCCAGCAGTCTCGGACAGGTTTTGGGGCAGTACTTC.

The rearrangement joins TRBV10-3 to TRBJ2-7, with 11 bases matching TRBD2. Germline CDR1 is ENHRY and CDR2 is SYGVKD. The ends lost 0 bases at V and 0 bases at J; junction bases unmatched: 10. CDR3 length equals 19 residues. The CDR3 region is CAISESTSGGAMSSYEQYF. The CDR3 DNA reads TGTGCCATCAGTGAGTCAACTAGCGGGGGCGCGATGAGCTCCTACGAGCAGTACTTC.

In DNA form, the CDR3 reads TGTGCCAGCAGCTTACAAAACCGGGACTACACTGCCCGAGGAAGCACAGATACGCAGTATTTT. Residues: CASSLQNRDYTARGSTDTQYF. V and J are TRBV7-6 and TRBJ2-3; TRBD2 matches 7 bases. The CDR3 extends over 21 amino acids. Germline V lookup: CDR1 SGHVS, CDR2 FNYEAQ. Losses at the gene ends were 2 bases for V and 0 bases for J; bases not matched to a gene: 20.

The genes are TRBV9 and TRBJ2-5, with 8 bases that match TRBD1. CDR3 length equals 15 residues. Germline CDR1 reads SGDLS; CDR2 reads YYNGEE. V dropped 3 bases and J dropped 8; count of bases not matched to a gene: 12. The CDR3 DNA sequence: TGTGCCAGCAGCGCCTGGGGCGGACAGGGAGAAACCCAGTACTTC. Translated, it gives CASSAWGGQGETQYF.